These T cell receptor beta chains were read from a single sample in a study of HIV-infected patients and healthy controls. Each CDR3 protein is one row after TCRdb ran MiXCR on the 5' RACE reads. The repertoire holds 3,500 to 4,500 distinct CDR3 sequences, with around 7.8% as singletons. The material sequenced was blood, taken before antiretroviral therapy. Every receptor here comes from an adult with HIV infection. The CDR3 runs from the conserved cysteine through the conserved F or W. A D gene is named only where the DNA matches it firmly. Size values are once, few and many counts, or a class for expanded clones, and some rows have none.

d_call: TRBD1
v_call: TRBV12-3/TRBV12-4
j_call: TRBJ1-6
clone_size: medium-sized
cdr3_aa: CASRGTGGRFSSPLHF
cdr3_nt: TGTGCCAGCAGAGGGACAGGGGGCAGGTTTAGTTCACCCCTCCACTTT

d_call: .
v_call: TRBV6-5
j_call: TRBJ1-3
clone_size: .
cdr3_aa: CASSYTSSGNTIYF
cdr3_nt: TGTGCCAGCAGTTACACGAGCTCTGGAAACACCATATATTTT

d_call: TRBD2
v_call: TRBV3-1
j_call: TRBJ2-1
clone_size: .
cdr3_aa: CASSQDGGLAGGTRKNEQFF
cdr3_nt: TGTGCCAGCAGCCAAGATGGGGGACTAGCGGGAGGGACGAGAAAAAATGAGCAGTTCTTC

d_call: .
v_call: TRBV7-6
j_call: TRBJ1-3
clone_size: many
cdr3_aa: CASSSDNISGNTIYF
cdr3_nt: TGTGCCAGCAGCTCCGACAACATCTCTGGAAACACCATATATTTT

d_call: .
v_call: TRBV28
j_call: TRBJ1-5
clone_size: many
cdr3_aa: CASSFLRAAQPQHF
cdr3_nt: TGTGCCAGCAGTTTCTTAAGGGCAGCCCAGCCCCAGCATTTT

d_call: TRBD2
v_call: TRBV11-1
j_call: TRBJ2-3
clone_size: medium-sized
cdr3_aa: CASSLPGDSGSTDTQYF
cdr3_nt: TGTGCCAGCAGCTTACCGGGAGATAGCGGGAGCACAGATACGCAGTATTTT

d_call: TRBD2
v_call: TRBV5-1
j_call: TRBJ2-2
clone_size: few
cdr3_aa: CASSLDGSGKIRTGELFF
cdr3_nt: TGCGCCAGCAGCTTGGATGGTAGCGGGAAGATACGGACCGGGGAGCTGTTTTTT

d_call: .
v_call: TRBV7-9
j_call: TRBJ1-3
clone_size: .
cdr3_aa: CASSSLGVSGNTIYF
cdr3_nt: TGTGCCAGCAGCTCCCTGGGTGTCTCTGGAAACACCATATATTTT

d_call: TRBD2
v_call: TRBV2
j_call: TRBJ2-2
clone_size: medium-sized
cdr3_aa: CASSLGLAGGPRTGELFF
cdr3_nt: TGTGCCAGCAGTCTTGGACTAGCGGGAGGGCCGAGGACCGGGGAGCTGTTTTTT

d_call: .
v_call: TRBV7-2
j_call: TRBJ2-1
clone_size: medium-sized
cdr3_aa: CASSWLRSSHNEQFF
cdr3_nt: TGTGCCAGCAGTTGGCTGAGGAGTTCGCACAATGAGCAGTTCTTC

d_call: .
v_call: TRBV12-3/TRBV12-4
j_call: TRBJ2-1
clone_size: medium-sized
cdr3_aa: CASSSPGGNEQFF
cdr3_nt: TGTGCCAGCAGCTCACCCGGGGGAAATGAGCAGTTCTTC

d_call: TRBD1
v_call: TRBV18
j_call: TRBJ2-3
clone_size: .
cdr3_aa: CASSQRTGASTDTQYF
cdr3_nt: TGTGCCAGCTCACAGAGGACAGGGGCAAGCACAGATACGCAGTATTTT

d_call: TRBD2
v_call: TRBV27
j_call: TRBJ2-7
clone_size: many
cdr3_aa: CASSLGLEIHEQYF
cdr3_nt: TGTGCCAGCAGTTTAGGACTAGAAATCCACGAGCAGTACTTC